The following is a TCR beta chain sequence with its context. Its antigen is currently unknown. The data derive from a study of cytomegalovirus exposure and HLA in healthy donors. Study-level points and caveats: It was approximately 150 TCR beta chains that were listed as cytomegalovirus-associated. Immune exposure information comprised only CMV serostatus.

CDR3 length: 14 residues. The germline CDR1 and CDR2 sequences are SGHDT and YYEEEE. J lost 2 bases, V lost 4 bases, and 3 bases had no gene match. Whereas donors were nominally healthy upon sampling, unrecorded immune exposures were probable. PCR primers comprised 60 Vbeta and 13 Jbeta primers. Method: immunoSEQ multiplex PCR; TCRdb's copy keeps in-frame clones and lacks some. The sample lists about 160,000 clones, roughly 83% occurring once. This chain connects TRBV5-6 to TRBJ2-5; TRBD1 agrees at 9 bases. Input material: PBMCs. This receptor was identified in a boy between 2 and 15 years old in good health and CMV-seronegative. The CDR3 reads CASSVGTGQETQYF. The DNA of the CDR3 is TGTGCCAGCAGCGTCGGGACAGGGCAAGAGACCCAGTACTTC.